This T cell receptor beta chain emerged from a study of vaccination effects on CD4 cells after COVID-19. Having been cultured for about 10 days, the cells underwent CD4+ T cell isolation. TCRdb's copy holds only in-frame clones and misses some; the assay was immunoSEQ multiplex PCR. The sample has about 70,000 clones, roughly three quarters seen once. V dropped 7 bases and J dropped 3 bases, with 13 bases sitting between them. The CDR3 totals 14 residues. Germline CDR1 and CDR2: MNHEY and SVGAGI. Overall study findings and caveats: By a late point after vaccination, infection- and vaccine-induced clones had shrunk markedly through clonal contraction. Few convalescent patients and no early post-infection timepoints were included in the study.

A few counts support this clone. The target antigen is unknown. The sequence derives from a human donor who received a COVID-19 vaccine. The source material was CD4+ T cells from PBMCs cultured without peptide, sampled before COVID-19 vaccination. This chain links TRBV6-5 with TRBJ2-1; the D gene could be TRBD1 or TRBD2 (5 bases each). This CDR3 is CASIWDPNYNEQFF. CDR3 nucleotides: TGTGCCAGCATATGGGACCCAAACTACAATGAGCAGTTCTTC.